The present entry profiles one TCR beta chain with its context. V shed 4 bases, J shed 5 bases, and the junction held 8 bases outside the gene matches. The germline CDR1 and CDR2 sequences are SGHKS and YYEKEE (reference sequence). The CDR3 contains 14 residues. The data were obtained in a study of blood T cell repertoires in COVID-19. Profiling relied on immunoSEQ multiplex PCR, and the TCRdb table lists in-frame clones only, not all of them. The table records 80,000 to 95,000 clones, about nine tenths of them present only once. This chain uses TRBV5-5 with TRBJ2-5; 7 bases map to TRBD1. The TCR was taken from a man aged 45-65 years with active or convalescent COVID-19. The sequenced sample was peripheral blood. The CDR3 nucleotides are TGTGCCAGCAGCCCGGTGGGCAGGGGGGAGACCCAGTACTTC. This sequence encodes CASSPVGRGETQYF.